Listed below are T cell receptor beta chains from one sample, sequenced in a study of T cell responses to AZD1222 COVID-19 vaccine. Sequencing used immunoSEQ multiplex PCR; TCRdb keeps in-frame clones, though not all of them. Among some 120,000 clones, roughly nine tenths were seen once, and the ten largest hold approximately 30%. The sample was peripheral blood, taken on day 0 of AZD1222 vaccination. All receptors derive from an adult in good health. Each CDR3 is given without its conserved first and last residue. Fields, in order: V gene, J gene, CDR3 protein.

TRBV5-5	TRBJ1-1	ASSPLAGNTEAF
TRBV7-2	TRBJ2-6	ASSLVMGAGANVLT
TRBV19	TRBJ1-2	ASSISGNSYGYT
TRBV25-1	TRBJ2-1	ASSPGTRNEQF
TRBV5-6	TRBJ1-2	ASSLDYFNYGYT
TRBV4-3	TRBJ2-1	ASSQLAGDGSDEQF
TRBV3-1/TRBV3-2	TRBJ2-3	ASSQAPTQRGLDTDTQY
TRBV19	TRBJ1-5	ASKRREGNQPQH
TRBV7-6	TRBJ1-3	ASRLGQGGSGNTIY
TRBV6-5	TRBJ2-3	ASGQGATDTQY
TRBV5-5	TRBJ1-1	ASSLLGNTEAF
TRBV15	TRBJ1-5	ATSRDRGPGNRQPQH
TRBV7-3	TRBJ2-2	ASSSRPNSGTHTGELF
TRBV28	TRBJ1-2	ASSFSSVGRGNYGYT
TRBV5-8	TRBJ1-4	ASSLGTGIDEKLF
TRBV3-1/TRBV3-2	TRBJ2-7	ASSLADEQY
TRBV10-3	TRBJ2-5	AISDHHRGGQETQY
TRBV4-1	TRBJ2-7	ASSQEGRDYEQY
TRBV27	TRBJ1-1	ASSLYRGDTEAF
TRBV6-5	TRBJ1-6	ASSQKGHNSPLH
TRBV7-2	TRBJ1-2	ASRSSPRTGIGGDGYT
TRBV6-2/TRBV6-3	TRBJ1-2	ASSYQSRGYT
TRBV15	TRBJ2-7	ATSRTLLGEYEQY
TRBV7-2	TRBJ1-2	ASSTGPTYGYT